This T cell receptor beta chain was found in a study of blood T cell repertoires in COVID-19. In the study overall: Acute and convalescent COVID-19 samples came from the United States, Italy and Spain. Sample material is recorded as cDNA or gDNA derived from T cells, B-cell-depleted T cells, or PBMCs.

As processed by the authors: Amplification from reference gene primers served as the basis for estimated nucleated cell counts. Using immunoSEQ multiplex PCR, the repertoire was profiled, and TCRdb retains in-frame clones only, with some absent. The V and J calls and clone size are taken from that table; D and trimming were inferred from the DNA. The table lists a few hundred thousand clones, about four fifths of them singletons, with roughly 3% in the top ten. V lost 3 bases, J lost 3 bases, and 7 bases stayed unmatched. This CDR3 spans 15 amino acids. CDR1 MDHEN and CDR2 SYDVKM come from the germline V gene.

The sample taken for sequencing was peripheral blood. This clonotype originated in a woman under 30 with acute or convalescent COVID-19. The J gene is TRBJ1-1, the V gene TRBV28, with 7 bases that match TRBD1. The CDR3 DNA sequence: TGTGCCAGCAGTTTTCCACAGGGGTTCTACACTGAAGCTTTCTTT. The encoded protein is CASSFPQGFYTEAFF.